This is a list of T cell receptor beta chains from one sample in a study of beta chain features in type 1 diabetes. Measured with immunoSEQ multiplex PCR; TCRdb has only the in-frame clones, and not every one. This sample yields about 250,000 clones, of which around 9.9% are seen a single time; about 0.018% belongs to the top ten. The sequenced sample was naive CD4+ T cells from blood. Receptor source: a man aged 25 to 40 with type 1 diabetes. Each CDR3 is given with its conserved first and last residue. The D gene is left open where the match is weak. Not all rows give a size; the values are once, few, many and, for expanded clones, a class.

abundance: -
j_gene: TRBJ2-1
v_gene: TRBV5-1
d_gene: -
CDR3nt: TGCGCCAGCAGCCGCTGGGGCCCCGGGAATGAGCAGTTCTTC
CDR3aa: CASSRWGPGNEQFF

abundance: few
j_gene: TRBJ1-2
v_gene: TRBV28
d_gene: TRBD1
CDR3nt: TGTGCCAGCAGCCCAGGACAGGGTGTGATAGGCTACACCTTC
CDR3aa: CASSPGQGVIGYTF

abundance: -
j_gene: TRBJ2-4
v_gene: TRBV7-3
d_gene: TRBD1
CDR3nt: TGTGCCAGCTCCCGGGGACAGGGAACGGGCCAAAACATTCAGTACTTC
CDR3aa: CASSRGQGTGQNIQYF

abundance: few
j_gene: TRBJ2-1
v_gene: TRBV10-3
d_gene: TRBD2
CDR3nt: TGTGCCATCAGTGAGATACCCGGGACTAGCGGGGCGGCCTCCTACAATGAGCAGTTCTTC
CDR3aa: CAISEIPGTSGAASYNEQFF

abundance: -
j_gene: TRBJ2-7
v_gene: TRBV29-1
d_gene: TRBD1
CDR3nt: TGCAGCGTTGAAGGGGGACAGTCCTACGAGCAGTACTTC
CDR3aa: CSVEGGQSYEQYF

abundance: few
j_gene: TRBJ1-5
v_gene: TRBV4-1
d_gene: -
CDR3nt: TGCGCCAGCAGCCAAGGTGGGGGGTCACCCCAGCATTTT
CDR3aa: CASSQGGGSPQHF

abundance: -
j_gene: TRBJ2-3
v_gene: TRBV4-2
d_gene: -
CDR3nt: TGTGCCAGCAGCCAAGTGTGGACTTCTACGCAACGCACAGATACGCAGTATTTT
CDR3aa: CASSQVWTSTQRTDTQYF

abundance: few
j_gene: TRBJ2-2
v_gene: TRBV7-2
d_gene: -
CDR3nt: TGTGCCAGCAGCTTAGTGGGACTTAACACCGGGGAGCTGTTTTTT
CDR3aa: CASSLVGLNTGELFF

abundance: few
j_gene: TRBJ2-7
v_gene: TRBV28
d_gene: TRBD2
CDR3nt: TGTGCCAGCACCCTCACTAGCGGGGAGACCTACGAGCAGTACTTC
CDR3aa: CASTLTSGETYEQYF

abundance: few
j_gene: TRBJ1-3
v_gene: TRBV5-1
d_gene: -
CDR3nt: TGCGCCAGCAGCTTGGGAGTGCCTGGAAACACCATATATTTT
CDR3aa: CASSLGVPGNTIYF

abundance: few
j_gene: TRBJ2-1
v_gene: TRBV18
d_gene: -
CDR3nt: TGTGCCAGCTCCCTAAGTGAGTACGTTTACAATGAGCAGTTCTTC
CDR3aa: CASSLSEYVYNEQFF

abundance: few
j_gene: TRBJ1-6
v_gene: TRBV28
d_gene: -
CDR3nt: TGTGCCAGCATGAACAGCTATTCACCCCTCCACTTT
CDR3aa: CASMNSYSPLHF

abundance: few
j_gene: TRBJ1-3
v_gene: TRBV5-6
d_gene: -
CDR3nt: TGTGCCAGCAGCCGGACTGACTCTGGAAACACCATATATTTT
CDR3aa: CASSRTDSGNTIYF

abundance: -
j_gene: TRBJ2-7
v_gene: TRBV4-3
d_gene: TRBD2
CDR3nt: TGCGCCAGCAGCCAAGATCTGCTAGCGGGGGGGTGGTACGAGCAGTACTTC
CDR3aa: CASSQDLLAGGWYEQYF

abundance: few
j_gene: TRBJ2-1
v_gene: TRBV4-2
d_gene: -
CDR3nt: TGTGCCAGCAGCCAAGATAACGGGGAAGGGCAGTTCTTC
CDR3aa: CASSQDNGEGQFF

abundance: -
j_gene: TRBJ2-3
v_gene: TRBV6-6
d_gene: -
CDR3nt: TGTGCCAGCAGTTACGGGCCGGGGGACAGCACAGATACGCAGTATTTT
CDR3aa: CASSYGPGDSTDTQYF

abundance: few
j_gene: TRBJ2-5
v_gene: TRBV4-2
d_gene: TRBD2
CDR3nt: TGTGCCAGCAGCCAAGATATTGGGCGGGGGGTCGAGACCCAGTACTTC
CDR3aa: CASSQDIGRGVETQYF

abundance: few
j_gene: TRBJ2-7
v_gene: TRBV11-2
d_gene: -
CDR3nt: TGTGCCAGCAGCCCCGGTAGCGAGCAGTACTTC
CDR3aa: CASSPGSEQYF